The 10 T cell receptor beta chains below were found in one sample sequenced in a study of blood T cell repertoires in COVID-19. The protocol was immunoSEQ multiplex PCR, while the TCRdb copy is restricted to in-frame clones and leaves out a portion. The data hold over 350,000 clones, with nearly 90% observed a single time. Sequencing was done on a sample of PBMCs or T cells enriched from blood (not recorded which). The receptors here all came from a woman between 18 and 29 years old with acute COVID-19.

This CDR3 is CASSPPSGGVRYEQYF. The CDR3, as DNA: TGTGCCAGCTCACCACCAAGCGGGGGGGTTCGTTACGAGCAGTACTTC. The rearrangement uses TRBV18 and TRBJ2-7; 10 positions match TRBD2. With V trimmed by 0 bases and J by 4 bases, 6 bases remained unmatched. The CDR3 spans 16 residues. Germline-derived CDR1 and CDR2 are KGHSH and LQKENI.

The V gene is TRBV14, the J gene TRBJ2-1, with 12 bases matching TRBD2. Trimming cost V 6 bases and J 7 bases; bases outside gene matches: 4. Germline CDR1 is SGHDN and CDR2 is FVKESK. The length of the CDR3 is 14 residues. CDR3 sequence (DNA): TGTGCCAGCAGGGCTAGCGGGGGGGTGAATGAGCAGTTCTTC. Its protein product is CASRASGGVNEQFF.

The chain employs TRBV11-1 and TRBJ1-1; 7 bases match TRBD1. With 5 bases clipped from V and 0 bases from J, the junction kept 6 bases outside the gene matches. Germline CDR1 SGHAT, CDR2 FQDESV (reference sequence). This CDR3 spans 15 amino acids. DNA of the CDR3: TGTGCCAGCAGCCGCAGGGGGTTAATGAACACTGAAGCTTTCTTT. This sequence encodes CASSRRGLMNTEAFF. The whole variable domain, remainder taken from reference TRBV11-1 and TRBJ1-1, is EAEVAQSPRYKITEKSQAVAFWCDPISGHATLYWYRQILGQGPELLVQFQDESVVDDSQLPKDRFSAERLKGVDSTLKIQPAELGDSAMYLCASSRRGLMNTEAFFGQGTRLTVV.

Here the CDR3 reads CASSWAARTQYF. The CDR3 region has the DNA TGTGCCAGCAGTTGGGCCGCCAGGACCCAGTACTTC. The chain is built from TRBV2 and TRBJ2-5; D is unresolved. Germline CDR1 reads SNHLY; CDR2 reads FYNNEI. Trimming removed 5 bases from V and 7 bases from J, with 11 bases in between. The CDR3 spans 12 residues.

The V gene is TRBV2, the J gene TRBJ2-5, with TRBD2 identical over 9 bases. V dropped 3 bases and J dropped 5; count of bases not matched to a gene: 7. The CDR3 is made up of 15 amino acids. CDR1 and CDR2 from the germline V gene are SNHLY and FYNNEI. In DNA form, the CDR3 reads TGTGCCAGCAGTGACCGCGGGGGGGCCTGGGAGACCCAGTACTTC. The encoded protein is CASSDRGGAWETQYF.

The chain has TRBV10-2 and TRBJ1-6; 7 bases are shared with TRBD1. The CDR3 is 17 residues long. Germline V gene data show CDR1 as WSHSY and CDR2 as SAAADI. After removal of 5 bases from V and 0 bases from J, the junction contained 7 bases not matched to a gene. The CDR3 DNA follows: TGCGCCAGCAGTCCGACAGGGCGGAGCTCCTATAATTCACCCCTCCACTTT. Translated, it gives CASSPTGRSSYNSPLHF.

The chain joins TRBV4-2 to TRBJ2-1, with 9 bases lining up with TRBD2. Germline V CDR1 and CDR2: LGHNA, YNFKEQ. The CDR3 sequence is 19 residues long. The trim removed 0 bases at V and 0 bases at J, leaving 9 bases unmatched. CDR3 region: CASSQEAASGAVSYNEQFF. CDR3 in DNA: TGTGCCAGCAGCCAAGAGGCGGCTAGCGGGGCGGTCTCCTACAATGAGCAGTTCTTC.

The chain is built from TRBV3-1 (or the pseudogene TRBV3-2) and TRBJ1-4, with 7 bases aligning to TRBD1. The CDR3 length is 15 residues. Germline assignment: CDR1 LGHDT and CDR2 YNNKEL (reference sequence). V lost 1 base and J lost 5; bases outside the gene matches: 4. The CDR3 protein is CASSQVAQGNEKLFF. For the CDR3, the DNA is TGTGCCAGCAGCCAAGTTGCACAGGGGAATGAAAAACTGTTTTTT.

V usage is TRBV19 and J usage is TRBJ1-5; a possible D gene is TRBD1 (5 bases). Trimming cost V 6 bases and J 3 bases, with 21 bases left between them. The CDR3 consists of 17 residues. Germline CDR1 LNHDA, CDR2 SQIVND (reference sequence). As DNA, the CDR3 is TGTGCCAGTAGCCCAAACACCAAGGGGCAGTCCAATCAGCCCCAGCATTTT. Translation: CASSPNTKGQSNQPQHF.

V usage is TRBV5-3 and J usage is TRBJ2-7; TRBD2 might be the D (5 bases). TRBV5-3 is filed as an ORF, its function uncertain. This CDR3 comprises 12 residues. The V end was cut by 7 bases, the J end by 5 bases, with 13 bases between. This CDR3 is CARFSGRDEQYF. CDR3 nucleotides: TGTGCCAGATTTTCCGGGCGGGACGAGCAGTACTTC.